The 17 T cell receptor beta chains below all came from one sample that was sequenced in a study of shared T cell receptors in the human thymus. This table comes from immunoSEQ multiplex PCR, and its TCRdb copy is limited to in-frame clones, with some not included. Altogether approximately 660,000 clones are present, around 89% being singletons, with the ten largest covering around 0.01%. These records were also assigned to another study, of human thymus T cells.

The sequencing sample was made of thymocytes. Receptors originate from a boy younger than two with a congenital heart defect.

The CDR3: CASSSMNTGPGNEQFF. The CDR3 DNA reads TGTGCCAGCAGCTCGATGAATACTGGCCCGGGGAATGAGCAGTTCTTC. This chain joins TRBV7-2 and TRBJ2-1; D is possibly TRBD2 (5 bases). The CDR3 has 16 residues. Germline V gene lookup returns CDR1 SGHTA and CDR2 FQGNSA. The ends were cut back, 4 bases at V and 7 bases at J, with 20 bases in the middle.

This clone was counted between two and nine times. The chain uses TRBV4-3 and TRBJ2-1; D is possibly TRBD2 (6 bases). V lost 0 bases and J 10 bases, leaving 10 bases between the germline ends. From germline, CDR1 is LGHNA and CDR2 YSLEER. CDR3 length: 13 amino acids. The DNA for the CDR3 is TGCGCCAGCAGCCAAGAGGAGGGACGGGAGCAGTTCTTC. This sequence encodes CASSQEEGREQFF.

The V gene is TRBV25-1, the J gene TRBJ2-3; TRBD2 aligns across 10 bases. Per germline, CDR1 MGHDK and CDR2 SYGVNS. The CDR3 runs to 18 residues. Trimming removed 4 bases from V and 2 bases from J; junction bases left unmatched: 12. CDR3 sequence (DNA): TGTGCCAGCAGTGCCATGGCTAGCGGGAGATCTTACACAGATACGCAGTATTTT. Encoded protein: CASSAMASGRSYTDTQYF.

The chain's CDR3 is CASSWDSFEAFF. The CDR3 coding sequence is TGTGCCAGCAGCTGGGACTCCTTTGAAGCTTTCTTT. This rearrangement joins TRBV11-2 to TRBJ1-1; TRBD1 might be the D (5 bases). Germline V gene data show CDR1 as SGHAT and CDR2 as FQNNGV. V was trimmed by 4 bases and J by 7 bases, leaving 10 bases between them. This CDR3 has 12 residues. Full variable domain (rest looked up from reference TRBV11-2 and TRBJ1-1): EAGVAQSPRYKIIEKRQSVAFWCNPISGHATLYWYQQILGQGPKLLIQFQNNGVVDDSQLPKDRFSAERLKGVDSTLKIQPAKLEDSAVYLCASSWDSFEAFFGQGTRLTVV.

The chain is built from TRBV7-8 and TRBJ1-2; 7 nucleotides match TRBD1. V shed 2 bases and J 3 bases; nucleotides not matched to a gene: 9. The CDR3 covers 16 residues. In germline, CDR1 is SGHVS, CDR2 FQNEAQ. The CDR3 DNA follows: TGTGCCAGCAGCTTAAATCGGACAGGACCAGACTATGGCTACACCTTC. Translated: CASSLNRTGPDYGYTF. Looking up the rest from reference TRBV7-8 and TRBJ1-2 gives the full variable domain: GAGVSQSPRYKVAKRGQDVALRCDPISGHVSLFWYQQALGQGPEFLTYFQNEAQLDKSGLPSDRFFAERPEGSVSTLKIQRTQQEDSAVYLCASSLNRTGPDYGYTFGSGTRLTVV.

This clone was observed a few times. The chain uses TRBV5-4 and TRBJ2-7; a possible D gene is TRBD2 (6 bases). V shed 4 bases and J shed 3 bases, with 17 bases lying between them. Germline V gene data show CDR1 as SGHNT and CDR2 as YYREEE (reference sequence). This CDR3 is 15 amino acids long. The CDR3 nucleotides read TGTGCCAGCAGCCCAACCCGGGACTCCAGCTACGAGCAGTACTTC. Translated: CASSPTRDSSYEQYF.

Concerning this clone itself: A read error may produce the germline difference seen at one junction end. In DNA form, the CDR3 reads TGTGCCAGCAGCCTCGGACTAGCGGGAGGATTC. It translates to CASSLGLAGGF. The J gene is TRBJ2-7, the V gene TRBV27, with 14 bases matching TRBD2. Germline loops: CDR1 MNHEY, CDR2 SMNVEV (reference sequence). This CDR3 region has 11 residues.

This clone appeared a single time. The chain links TRBV6-5 to TRBJ1-1; possibly TRBD1 for D (5 bases). With 5 bases removed from V and 0 bases from J, the gap between germline ends came to 10 bases. The CDR3 spans 14 residues. CDR1 is MNHEY and CDR2 is SVGAGI in the germline V gene. CDR3 region: CASSLRVMNTEAFF. The DNA for the CDR3 is TGTGCCAGCAGTCTCAGGGTTATGAACACTGAAGCTTTCTTT.

V gene TRBV5-1 combines with J gene TRBJ2-2, with 7 positions matching TRBD1. CDR1 and CDR2 (germline): SGHRS, YFSETQ. The ends lost 5 bases at V and 1 base at J; junction bases unmatched: 8. The CDR3 runs 16 residues. CDR3 in amino acids: CASSFPGTENTGELFF. Here the CDR3 DNA reads TGCGCCAGCAGTTTTCCCGGGACAGAGAACACCGGGGAGCTGTTTTTT.

V and J are TRBV4-1 and TRBJ1-1; D is uncertain. The CDR3 extends over 14 amino acids. Germline V gene sequence: CDR1 MGHRA, CDR2 YSYEKL. Trimming stripped 1 base from V and 4 bases from J, with 10 bases between. The CDR3 sequence is CASSQAWAVTEAFF. CDR3 DNA sequence: TGCGCCAGCAGCCAAGCCTGGGCAGTCACTGAAGCTTTCTTT.

This chain uses TRBV11-1 with TRBJ2-7, with TRBD1 matching over 8 bases. Trimming took 5 bases from V and 2 from J; bases not matched to a gene: 8. Germline-derived CDR1 and CDR2 are SGHAT and FQDESV (reference sequence). The CDR3 sequence is 15 residues long. In DNA, the CDR3 is TGTGCCAGCAGCCGCCGACAGGGGCTAGCCTACGAGCAGTACTTC. This encodes CASSRRQGLAYEQYF.

The gene calls are TRBV29-1 and TRBJ2-1, with D possibly TRBD2 on 5 matching bases. The germline V and J ends were trimmed by 0 bases and 8 bases, with 17 bases remaining between them. Looked up from germline, CDR1 is SQVTM and CDR2 is ANQGSEA. The CDR3 spans 15 residues. CDR3 bases: TGCAGCGTTGAAGATGCAGACGGGGTTTGGTATGAGCAGTTCTTC. It encodes CSVEDADGVWYEQFF.

This clone was seen just once. DNA of the CDR3: TGCGCCAGCAGCCCCTCGACTAGCGGGAGCTCCTACAATGAGCAGTTCTTC. It encodes CASSPSTSGSSYNEQFF. The J gene is TRBJ2-1, the V gene TRBV4-1, with 12 bases that match TRBD2. The CDR3 contains 17 residues. From germline, CDR1 is MGHRA and CDR2 YSYEKL. The J segment lost 0 bases and the V segment lost 4 bases, leaving 4 bases of the junction unmatched.

This clone was counted a few times. The rearrangement uses TRBV21-1 and TRBJ2-7; TRBD1 reflects the table's D call only, with no check against the DNA. TRBV21-1 is a documented pseudogene. The CDR3 sequence is 16 residues long. The CDR3 nucleotides read TGTGCCAGCAGCAATCCGGGACAGGCACAACTCGGCGAGCAGTACTTC. It codes for CASSNPGQAQLGEQYF.

The chain employs TRBV11-2 and TRBJ2-7; a weak D match, TRBD2 (5 bases). Deletions cut 4 bases from V and 4 bases from J, with 17 bases between. The CDR3 sequence is 15 residues long. CDR1 is SGHAT, CDR2 FQNNGV, per germline. In nucleotides, the CDR3 is TGTGCCAGCAGCTCAAGGCTACTAGGAAATTACGAGCAGTACTTC. Residues: CASSSRLLGNYEQYF.

The chain employs TRBV11-2 and TRBJ1-1; possibly TRBD1 for D (6 bases). CDR3 size: 11 residues. Germline assignment: CDR1 SGHAT and CDR2 FQNNGV. The V end was cut by 11 bases, the J end by 7 bases, with 14 bases between. The CDR3 loop reads CALSMTGEAFF. The CDR3 DNA reads as TGTGCCCTATCCATGACAGGTGAAGCTTTCTTT.

The rearrangement uses TRBV11-2 and TRBJ2-1, with TRBD1 as a possible D gene (6 bases). From germline, CDR1 is SGHAT and CDR2 FQNNGV. CDR3 length equals 15 residues. The V and J ends lost 5 bases and 8 bases respectively, with 19 bases between them. CDR3 protein: CASSHSATGGYEQFF. CDR3 DNA sequence: TGTGCCAGCAGCCATAGTGCGACAGGAGGCTATGAGCAGTTCTTC.